This TCR beta chain was identified during a study of cytomegalovirus exposure and HLA in healthy donors. Worth noting for this clone: Its antigen is currently unknown.

Deletions cut 8 bases from V and 3 bases from J, with 10 bases between. The germline CDR1 and CDR2 sequences are DFQATT and SNEGSKA (reference sequence). The CDR3 has 11 amino acids. Primers: 60 Vbeta forward and 13 Jbeta reverse. Here immunoSEQ multiplex PCR was the method, and the copy in TCRdb shows in-frame clones only, minus some. The sample holds over 150,000 clones, approximately 78% seen once. Study-level results: Earlier analysis yielded a pattern in which most TCR beta V segments were productive about 87% or about 30% of the time. Later work associated fewer than 20,000 TCR beta sequences with HLA alleles at 0.05 false discovery rate. Despite most TCR sequences being rare, some public TCRs occurred in many donors. Most subjects had HLA-A and HLA-B alleles reportedly predicted accurately by TCR beta sequences.

The clonotype comes from a woman in her 30s in good health and CMV-seropositive. The rearrangement links TRBV20-1 to TRBJ1-1, with D hard to call. The material sequenced was PBMCs. The CDR3: CSLQKYTEAFF. The CDR3 nucleotides are TGCAGTCTACAGAAATACACTGAAGCTTTCTTT.